This section outlines one T cell receptor beta chain sequence together with its context. This clonotype came up a few times. Its cognate antigen has yet to be identified. There are no base qualities to consult, and no much larger clone falls within one base. The sample comes from a study of blood T cells in healthy people across ages (dated by TCRdb to about 2015). About the investigation overall: In model experiments, template switching captured roughly one uniquely barcoded TCR beta cDNA molecule for every two T cells. To track age-related changes in TCR beta repertoire diversity, the study relied on deep sequencing normalized with unique cDNA molecular identifiers. Four age groups were formed from the donors: young (average approximately 15 years), middle-aged (just under 40), aged (roughly 59) and long-lived (approximately 80). Using the same blood draw, the study looked at two additional independent replicas of 1 million unique cDNA reads for two donors, one aged 18 to 29 and the other aged 80 or older. On the study overall, not on this receptor specifically: The percentage of naive T cells measured by flow cytometry correlated strongly with observed TCR beta diversity. Because profiling used bulk unsorted PBMCs, naive and antigen-experienced compartments could not be compared conclusively. Donor CMV infection status was unknown, potentially confounding age-related changes in expanded clonotypes. Compared with the aged group, more naive CD4+ T cells, fewer expanded clones and increased TCR diversity were shown by the long-lived group, suggesting age selection. Estimates of total diversity from one million sequenced T cells were regarded as lower bounds and underestimates. As age increased, observed TCR beta diversity per million T cells dropped in a roughly linear way, and a significant reduction was already evident by age 40.

The 40 or so donors, aged roughly 6 to 95 years, were systemically healthy Caucasian individuals from Russia. Ten milliliters of peripheral blood were drawn from each donor into EDTA-treated Vacutainer tubes. Ficoll-Paque density-gradient centrifugation was used to isolate PBMCs, with at least 6.5 million obtained per sample. Total RNA was extracted from PBMCs with Trizol reagent, with at least 5 micrograms obtained per sample. For every donor, flow cytometry on a PBMC aliquot measured the percentage of naive CD45RAhigh/CD27high T cells. The method behind the library was 5' RACE. The data were produced on an Illumina HiSeq 2500. A second PCR of roughly 7 to 11 cycles was performed with a sample-barcoded 5' primer and a J-beta primer mix. Each TCR beta cDNA molecule received a unique molecular identifier from a template-switch 5' adaptor carrying 12 random nucleotides. Each sample yielded at least 2.5 million CDR3-containing paired-end reads. First-strand cDNA synthesis was performed from all RNA using the Mint cDNA synthesis kit, with priming by a TRBC-specific oligonucleotide. All cDNA was treated with uracil-DNA glycosylase and then went through a first 18-cycle PCR with the universal primers M1SS and BC2_uni_R. The paper's processing steps were these. Normalization of each sample was performed by random selection of 1 million high-quality reads, each carrying a distinct molecular identifier. Reads sharing molecular identifiers were discarded rather than binned into consensus sequences. MiTCR, run with a Q25 quality threshold and the strictest error-elimination algorithm, handled CDR3 identification, clonotype clustering and error correction. A nonparametric unseen species model with Euler transformation was used to estimate a lower bound on total TCR beta diversity. The public reads were reprocessed in TCRdb via fastp at Q25 and MiXCR, keeping in-frame beta chains. Each entry merges the rows of one CDR3 protein and shows their most common DNA and genes. The V and J calls were not made by the authors but by TCRdb's processing. A total of around 800,000 distinct CDR3 sequences appear in this sample, more than 25% of them only once. Jointly, the top ten make up around 3% of the sample.

The same sample was also studied in work on T cells of mothers and their children. According to the second study: Donors were nine systemically healthy Caucasian individuals: three mothers and their six children. cDNA synthesis used all of the extracted RNA, with roughly 1.6 ug of RNA in each 15 ul reaction. Sample barcodes and 2-4 random nucleotides were added via the M1S primer in the second PCR. Each mother yielded over 9.5 million TCR beta CDR3 reads and each child 3 million or so reads. TCR recombination output is similarly shaped by thymic selection in related and unrelated pairs, with a minor effect exerted by inherited differences. Normalized repertoire overlap was always slightly but never significantly higher in related than unrelated mother-child pairs. No persistent microchimeric T cell clones were detected, at a sensitivity of around 97 clones per million clonotypes. In the study, deep NGS was used to compare the TCR beta repertoires of mothers and children, and features distinguishing related mother-child pairs from unrelated individuals were sought. On average, the children were 11 +/- 4 years old, while the mothers were about 37 +/- 4 years old. Libraries were sequenced on Illumina HiSeq 2000 with 100+100 nt paired-end reads after adapter ligation with NEBNext reagents. To avoid cross-contamination, the mother libraries and the child libraries were prepared a month apart and sequenced in separate runs. For each donor, somewhere between roughly 450,000 and 2,100,000 distinct TCR beta clonotypes were identified. Naive TCR beta clonotypes were estimated from low-frequency clonotypes matched to each donor's FACS-determined naive share, without sorting.

The sequenced material came from blood. The sequence derives from a boy younger than 18 in good health.

The CDR3 region: CASSALPPGQGSNEQFF. In nucleotides, the sequence is TGCGCCAGCAGCGCCCTACCTCCGGGACAGGGGAGCAATGAGCAGTTCTTC. In this chain, TRBV5-1 is recombined with TRBJ2-1; TRBD1 matches 10 bases in the middle. Germline trimming amounts to 4 bases on V and 6 bases on J, with 13 as the count of junction bases outside the gene matches. Reading from cysteine to phenylalanine, the CDR3 counts 17 amino acids. Kept here is only the CDR3 DNA, which spans 51 bases and is read in frame from base 1. As encoded in the germline V gene, CDR1 is SGHRS while CDR2 is YFSETQ.